Following are 22 T cell receptor beta chains from one sample sequenced in a study of identical twins. TCRdb fed the 5' RACE reads into MiXCR, producing one record per CDR3 protein. The sample has under 350,000 distinct CDR3 sequences; 9.5% are singletons. These data were likewise used in another study, on yellow fever vaccine responses in identical twins.

Material: CD8+ T cells sorted from blood. The receptors shown here come from a woman younger than 35 in good health.

This clonotype showed up just a few times. This chain uses TRBV5-6 with TRBJ2-7; 8 bases line up with TRBD2. The trim removed 2 bases at V and 3 bases at J, leaving 7 bases unmatched. Germline CDR1 reads SGHDT; CDR2 reads YYEEEE. The CDR3 contains 15 residues. The DNA for the CDR3 is TGTGCCAGCAGCTTCATTCCCGGGGGGGACTACGAGCAGTACTTC. Translated, it gives CASSFIPGGDYEQYF.

V gene TRBV29-1 combines with J gene TRBJ2-7, with 7 positions matching TRBD1. Germline CDR1 is SQVTM and CDR2 is ANQGSEA. CDR3 length: 14 amino acids. Trimming removed 2 bases from V and 0 bases from J; junction bases left unmatched: 4. The CDR3 loop reads CSVEIRDSSYEQYF. The CDR3 DNA sequence: TGCAGCGTTGAAATCCGGGACAGCTCCTACGAGCAGTACTTC.

J is TRBJ2-3 and V is TRBV28; TRBD2 aligns across 10 bases. From germline, CDR1 is MDHEN and CDR2 SYDVKM. V lost 2 bases and J lost 4; bases outside the gene matches: 6. This CDR3 is 16 amino acids long. Here the CDR3 reads CASSLISGRASDTQYF. The CDR3 bases are TGTGCCAGCAGTTTAATAAGCGGGAGGGCCTCAGATACGCAGTATTTT. Using reference TRBV28 and TRBJ2-3 for the parts outside the CDR3, the full variable domain is DVKVTQSSRYLVKRTGEKVFLECVQDMDHENMFWYRQDPGLGLRLIYFSYDVKMKEKGDIPEGYSVSREKKERFSLILESASTNQTSMYLCASSLISGRASDTQYFGPGTRLTVL.

This clonotype was seen repeatedly, ten times or more. The rearrangement uses TRBV10-2 and TRBJ2-2; D uncertain. CDR1 and CDR2 (germline): WSHSY, SAAADI. Trimming shortened V by 3 bases and J by 2 bases, and 4 bases separated the two germline ends. The CDR3 has 13 amino acids. The CDR3 coding sequence is TGCGCCAGCAGTGACGTAAACACCGGGGAGCTGTTTTTT. Translated, it gives CASSDVNTGELFF.

On this clonotype: One end of the junction is discordant with germline, which a read error may explain. The chain employs TRBV27 and TRBJ2-1; 14 nucleotides line up with TRBD2. Germline V gene data show CDR1 as MNHEY and CDR2 as SMNVEV (reference sequence). This CDR3 region has 17 residues. CDR3 coding DNA: TGTACCAGCAGTGCCCGACTAGCGGGAGGGCAATACAATGAGCAGTTCTTC. It specifies CTSSARLAGGQYNEQFF.

This clonotype was counted at least ten times. The chain has TRBV4-1 and TRBJ1-2; possibly TRBD1 for D (6 bases). Per germline, CDR1 MGHRA and CDR2 YSYEKL. V was trimmed by 0 bases and J by 4 bases, leaving 21 bases between them. The CDR3 length is 18 residues. CDR3 loop: CASSQEGGAERPFYGYTF. The CDR3 nucleotides read TGCGCCAGCAGCCAAGAGGGGGGGGCGGAACGCCCGTTCTATGGCTACACCTTC.

In the case of this clonotype: One junction end disagrees with the germline gene, perhaps due to a read error. J is TRBJ1-2 and V is TRBV30; TRBD1 might be the D (6 bases). Germline lookup yields CDR1 GTSNPN and CDR2 SVGIG (reference sequence). The CDR3 sequence is 10 residues long. The CDR3 sequence: CAWSDGQRQF. CDR3 bases: TGTGCCTGGAGCGACGGACAGCGACAGTTC. The whole variable domain, filled in from reference TRBV30 and TRBJ1-2, reads SQTIHQWPATLVQPVGSPLSLECTVEGTSNPNLYWYRQAAGRGLQLLFYSVGIGQISSEVPQNLSASRPQDRQFILSSKKLLLSDSGFYLCAWSDGQRQFGSGTRLTVV.

The chain has TRBV5-1 and TRBJ2-7; D gene uncertain. The length of the CDR3 is 12 residues. Trimming cost V 5 bases and J 3 bases, with 9 bases left between them. Germline CDR1 reads SGHRS; CDR2 reads YFSETQ. The CDR3 bases are TGCGCCAGCAGTCCGGACGGCTACGAGCAGTACTTC. It codes for CASSPDGYEQYF. Complete variable domain (other parts from reference TRBV5-1 and TRBJ2-7): KAGVTQTPRYLIKTRGQQVTLSCSPISGHRSVSWYQQTPGQGLQFLFEYFSETQRNKGNFPGRFSGRQFSNSRSEMNVSTLELGDSALYLCASSPDGYEQYFGPGTRLTVT.

The chain is built from TRBV15 and TRBJ2-3; no clear D gene. V was trimmed by 4 bases and J by 2 bases, leaving 10 bases between them. Germline lookup yields CDR1 LNHNV and CDR2 YYDKDF (reference sequence). This CDR3 region has 14 residues. The CDR3 DNA sequence: TGTGCCACCAGCACCCGGACCTACACAGATACGCAGTATTTT. Its translation is CATSTRTYTDTQYF.

The table lists this clonotype with a few counts. J is TRBJ1-1 and V is TRBV20-1; TRBD1 aligns across 10 bases. This CDR3 comprises 15 residues. Germline V gene data show CDR1 as DFQATT and CDR2 as SNEGSKA (reference sequence). Trimming took 0 bases from V and 5 from J; bases not matched to a gene: 6. DNA for the CDR3: TGCAGTGCTAGAGATATCCCGGGACAGGGGACTGAAGCTTTCTTT. Amino acid sequence: CSARDIPGQGTEAFF.

The gene calls are TRBV3-1 and TRBJ2-3; perhaps TRBD2 as D (5 bases). The ends were cut back, 1 base at V and 1 base at J, with 15 bases in the middle. The CDR3 length is 17 residues. Germline V gene sequence: CDR1 LGHDT, CDR2 YNNKEL (reference sequence). The CDR3 sequence is CASSQVELEFGTDTQYF. The DNA of the CDR3 is TGTGCCAGCAGCCAAGTGGAACTAGAATTCGGCACAGATACGCAGTATTTT.

The CDR3 spells CAWSVKDSYEQYF. The CDR3 region has the DNA TGTGCCTGGAGTGTAAAGGACAGCTACGAGCAGTACTTC. The rearrangement uses TRBV30 and TRBJ2-7; D might be TRBD1 (6 bases). V lost 0 bases and J lost 3, with 9 bases in between. Germline CDR1 is GTSNPN and CDR2 is SVGIG (reference sequence). The CDR3 is 13 residues long.

This clonotype was observed a few times. This chain uses TRBV27 with TRBJ2-7; TRBD2 matches at 7 bases. CDR1 is MNHEY and CDR2 is SMNVEV in the germline V gene (reference sequence). This CDR3 has 14 residues. J was trimmed by 0 bases and V by 8 bases; bases with no gene match: 7. CDR3 nucleotides: TGTGCCAGCGGGAGGGCGGGCTTCTCCTACGAGCAGTACTTC. Translation: CASGRAGFSYEQYF.

This clonotype was observed many times. The chain links TRBV29-1 to TRBJ2-3; D is perhaps TRBD2 (5 bases). CDR3 length: 12 amino acids. V lost 8 bases, J lost 4 bases, and 13 bases lay in between. From germline, CDR1 is SQVTM and CDR2 ANQGSEA. The chain's CDR3 is CSFRAGADTQYF. For the CDR3, the DNA is TGCAGCTTTCGGGCGGGCGCAGATACGCAGTATTTT.

On this clonotype itself: One junction end disagrees with the germline gene, perhaps due to a read error. The chain has TRBV12-3 or TRBV12-4 and TRBJ2-4, with a weak D call TRBD1 (5 bases). The CDR3 runs to 11 residues. As DNA, the CDR3 is TGCTCGACAGTAGCCAAAAACATTCAGTACTTC. This codes for CSTVAKNIQYF.

The gene calls are TRBV20-1 and TRBJ2-7, with TRBD2 identical over 12 bases. The CDR3 consists of 13 residues. Germline CDR1 is DFQATT and CDR2 is SNEGSKA (reference sequence). V lost 4 bases, J lost 4 bases, and 2 bases stayed unmatched. CDR3 in DNA: TGCAGTGCTACTAGCGGGGGGGCTTACGAGCAGTACTTC. It yields the protein CSATSGGAYEQYF.

This clonotype was counted a single time. This could be a read error, since a much larger clone is one nucleotide away. This chain uses TRBV5-6 with TRBJ2-2; the match to TRBD2 covers 7 bases. Germline V gene sequence: CDR1 SGHDT, CDR2 YYEEEE. J lost 9 bases, V lost 2 bases, and 16 bases had no gene match. CDR3 size: 17 residues. CDR3 sequence reads: CASSLLAGLEGTRELFF. DNA of the CDR3: TGTGCCAGCAGCTTATTAGCGGGCCTCGAAGGTACCCGGGAGCTGTTTTTT. Variable domain in full (rest from reference TRBV5-6 and TRBJ2-2): DAGVTQSPTHLIKTRGQQVTLRCSPKSGHDTVSWYQQALGQGPQFIFQYYEEEERQRGNFPDRFSGHQFPNYSSELNVNALLLGDSALYLCASSLLAGLEGTRELFFGEGSRLTVL.

This clonotype occurred a few times. The chain uses TRBV5-6 and TRBJ2-5; D is uncertain. This CDR3 is built from 13 residues. Germline CDR1 is SGHDT and CDR2 is YYEEEE. Trimming removed 4 bases at V and 6 bases at J, with 13 bases between. The CDR3 DNA follows: TGTGCCAGCAGCCTCGACATCGTAAAGACCCAGTACTTC. Its protein is CASSLDIVKTQYF.

This clonotype was detected many times. The V gene is TRBV28, the J gene TRBJ1-1, with unresolved D. The V gene lost 6 bases and the J gene lost 2 bases, with 13 bases spanning the gap. This CDR3 has 14 amino acids. The germline V gene encodes CDR1 MDHEN and CDR2 SYDVKM. The CDR3 sequence is CASRPLAVNTEAFF. CDR3 bases: TGTGCCAGCAGACCCCTGGCGGTTAACACTGAAGCTTTCTTT.

This clonotype was found a few times. This chain links TRBV4-1 with TRBJ2-7; D uncertain. Germline V gives CDR1 MGHRA, CDR2 YSYEKL. The CDR3 spans 14 residues. Trimming took off 4 bases at V and 4 bases at J, with 14 bases between the two ends. CDR3 nucleotides: TGCGCCAGCAGCCCTACAAGGGTGGCTTACGAGCAGTACTTC. It encodes CASSPTRVAYEQYF.

As concerns this clonotype: One end of the junction fails to match germline, which may point to a read error. This sequence joins TRBV20-1 and TRBJ2-7; D is uncertain. The CDR3 totals 13 residues. Germline loops: CDR1 DFQATT, CDR2 SNEGSKA (reference sequence). CDR3 loop: CNARDRLDYEQYF. Here the CDR3 DNA reads TGCAATGCTAGAGATCGGCTGGATTACGAGCAGTACTTC.

There are many counts of this clonotype. V is TRBV4-2 and J is TRBJ2-1; 10 nucleotides line up with TRBD2. With V trimmed by 0 bases and J by 3 bases, 5 bases remained unmatched. The CDR3 has 17 amino acids. CDR1 and CDR2 from the germline V gene are LGHNA and YNFKEQ. The CDR3 nucleotides are TGTGCCAGCAGCCAAGATCTAGCTAGCGGGAGCTACAATGAGCAGTTCTTC. It encodes CASSQDLASGSYNEQFF.